The 29 T cell receptor beta chains below come from one sample, sequenced in a study of CD8+ T cells in alopecia areata. In each case, RNA was isolated and then reverse transcribed into cDNA as the sequencing template. Using immunoSEQ multiplex PCR, the repertoire was profiled, and TCRdb retains in-frame clones only, with some absent. The sample consists of approximately 170,000 clones, about 60% of them appearing once. Noted treatment: oral pan-JAK inhibitor, 5-10 mg twice daily. The sample consisted of CD4+ T cells sorted from blood, taken at week 4, from a patient treated with tofacitinib. These receptors originate from a human donor with alopecia areata.

The chain uses TRBV10-3 and TRBJ2-1; 9 bases align to TRBD2. Losses at the gene ends were 6 bases for V and 7 bases for J; bases not matched to a gene: 10. Germline-derived CDR1 and CDR2 are ENHRY and SYGVKD. The CDR3 has 15 residues. CDR3 sequence: CAIRPEAGGTNEQFF. The CDR3 region has the DNA TGTGCCATCAGGCCGGAGGCGGGAGGGACGAATGAGCAGTTCTTC.

This sequence joins TRBV5-4 and TRBJ2-7; 14 bases align to TRBD2. V gave up 0 bases and J gave up 7 bases; unmatched junction bases: 6. Germline loops: CDR1 SGHNT, CDR2 YYREEE (reference sequence). This CDR3 has 16 residues. The CDR3 loop is CASSLGGLAGGGEQYF. CDR3 nucleotides: TGTGCCAGCAGCTTGGGAGGACTAGCGGGAGGAGGGGAGCAGTACTTC.

The chain combines TRBV30 with TRBJ1-5; a weak D match, TRBD1 (5 bases). V lost 0 bases and J 7 bases, leaving 16 bases between the germline ends. The germline V gene has CDR1 GTSNPN and CDR2 SVGIG (reference sequence). The CDR3 is made up of 15 amino acids. DNA for the CDR3: TGTGCCTGGAGTGTATCGGCAGGGAAGGGACAGCCCCAGCATTTT. Translated, it gives CAWSVSAGKGQPQHF.

This chain joins TRBV2 and TRBJ2-7; D is uncertain. Germline values: CDR1 SNHLY, CDR2 FYNNEI. V was clipped by 5 bases and J by 5 bases, with 10 bases between them. CDR3 size: 12 residues. In nucleotides, the CDR3 is TGTGCCAGCAGTAGAGAGGAAAACGAGCAGTACTTC. Translating gives CASSREENEQYF.

V usage is TRBV5-1 and J usage is TRBJ2-3, with D uncertain. V was cut by 0 bases and J by 5 bases, with 7 bases left in between. Germline V gene lookup returns CDR1 SGHRS and CDR2 YFSETQ. This CDR3 contains 13 residues. The CDR3 is CASSLAGGDTQYF. The DNA for the CDR3 is TGCGCCAGCAGCTTGGCCGGTGGAGATACGCAGTATTTT.

The chain employs TRBV19 and TRBJ1-1; no clear D. Per the germline V gene, CDR1 is LNHDA and CDR2 is SQIVND (reference sequence). The V gene lost 3 bases and the J gene lost 7 bases, with 15 bases spanning the gap. The CDR3 has 14 residues. In DNA form, the CDR3 reads TGTGCCAGTAGTATTACGTTGGCAGCCCGTGAAGCTTTCTTT. This codes for CASSITLAAREAFF.

The chain carries TRBV25-1 and TRBJ2-7; 14 positions match TRBD2. Germline CDR1 reads MGHDK; CDR2 reads SYGVNS. Germline trimming cut 3 bases from V and 4 bases from J; bases unmatched to any gene: 5. The CDR3 is 16 amino acids. The CDR3 coding sequence is TGTGCCAGCAGTGACCCTGGACTAGCGGGAGGATACGAGCAGTACTTC. Residues: CASSDPGLAGGYEQYF.

The chain carries TRBV29-1 and TRBJ1-2, with no clear D. Germline V gene data show CDR1 as SQVTM and CDR2 as ANQGSEA. CDR3 length equals 11 residues. The V end was cut by 1 base, the J end by 6 bases, with 6 bases between. The CDR3 protein is CSVEAVDGYTF. The CDR3 coding sequence is TGCAGCGTTGAAGCGGTAGATGGCTACACCTTC.

This clone has only a few counts. The chain has TRBV11-3 and TRBJ2-1; 9 bases match TRBD1. The CDR3 is 14 residues long. Germline V gene sequence: CDR1 SGHNT, CDR2 YENEEA. After removal of 4 bases from V and 7 bases from J, the junction contained 5 bases not matched to a gene. The CDR3, as DNA: TGTGCCAGCAGCTCACACAGGGGGCAGAATGAGCAGTTCTTC. This sequence encodes CASSSHRGQNEQFF.

The chain employs TRBV15 and TRBJ2-3; 9 positions agree with TRBD2. Germline trimming cut 1 base from V and 5 bases from J; bases unmatched to any gene: 7. CDR3 length: 16 amino acids. Looked up from germline, CDR1 is LNHNV and CDR2 is YYDKDF (reference sequence). CDR3 sequence reads: CATSRVRGRGEDTQYF. The CDR3 nucleotides are TGTGCCACCAGCAGAGTTCGCGGGAGGGGTGAAGATACGCAGTATTTT.

The CDR3 DNA reads TGTGCCAGCAGCCAATCAGGAGGCTACACCTTC. It is translated as CASSQSGGYTF. The J gene is TRBJ1-2, the V gene TRBV16; D unresolved. Trimming pared 0 bases from V and 8 bases from J, leaving 4 bases between. This CDR3 has 11 amino acids. Per the germline V gene, CDR1 is KGHSY and CDR2 is FQNENV.

This clone was seen only once. The rearrangement uses TRBV30 and TRBJ1-2, with TRBD1 matching 10 bases. Germline assignment: CDR1 GTSNPN and CDR2 SVGIG (reference sequence). Trimming took 2 bases from V and 4 from J; bases not matched to a gene: 7. This CDR3 is built from 15 residues. In nucleotides, the CDR3 is TGTGCCTGGAGTTCGGGGGACAGGGGTCTCTATGGCTACACCTTC. Amino acids: CAWSSGDRGLYGYTF. Based on the CDR3 plus reference TRBV30 and TRBJ1-2, the full variable domain is SQTIHQWPATLVQPVGSPLSLECTVEGTSNPNLYWYRQAAGRGLQLLFYSVGIGQISSEVPQNLSASRPQDRQFILSSKKLLLSDSGFYLCAWSSGDRGLYGYTFGSGTRLTVV.

The V call is TRBV5-1, the J call TRBJ2-3; 9 positions agree with TRBD1. The germline V gene encodes CDR1 SGHRS and CDR2 YFSETQ. CDR3 length equals 15 residues. With V trimmed by 5 bases and J by 1 base, 5 bases remained unmatched. The CDR3 reads CASRGRTGGTDTQYF. CDR3 in DNA: TGCGCCAGCAGGGGAAGGACAGGGGGCACAGATACGCAGTATTTT.

The J gene is TRBJ2-7, the V gene TRBV29-1; TRBD2 matches at 10 bases. Germline V gives CDR1 SQVTM, CDR2 ANQGSEA. Trimming cost V 6 bases and J 3 bases; bases outside gene matches: 5. The CDR3 sequence is 13 residues long. CDR3 sequence (DNA): TGCAGCGTCATACTAGCGGGGCTCTACGAGCAGTACTTC. It yields the protein CSVILAGLYEQYF.

The chain has TRBV29-1 and TRBJ2-3; D gene ambiguous. V lost 1 base, J lost 2 bases, and 4 bases lay in between. Germline assignment: CDR1 SQVTM and CDR2 ANQGSEA. This CDR3 comprises 12 residues. In DNA form, the CDR3 reads TGCAGCGTTGAAGTGTCCACAGATACGCAGTATTTT. This gives the protein CSVEVSTDTQYF.

V gene TRBV5-1 combines with J gene TRBJ2-7; 7 nucleotides match TRBD2. The V gene end was trimmed by 7 bases and the J gene end by 4 bases; junction bases not matched to a gene: 8. The V gene's germline CDR1 is SGHRS and CDR2 YFSETQ. The CDR3 loop spans 13 amino acids. For the CDR3, the DNA is TGCGCCAGCGGGAGGGCCCTAGAGTACGAGCAGTACTTC. This encodes CASGRALEYEQYF.

This clone was counted once. The V gene is TRBV19, the J gene TRBJ2-3, with D possibly TRBD2 on 5 matching bases. Trimming pared 7 bases from V and 0 bases from J, leaving 14 bases between. Germline V lookup: CDR1 LNHDA, CDR2 SQIVND (reference sequence). This CDR3 comprises 15 residues. CDR3 sequence: CASTRSDWSTDTQYF. The CDR3 bases are TGTGCCAGTACCAGGTCGGACTGGAGCACAGATACGCAGTATTTT.

This chain uses TRBV9 with TRBJ2-1; D is undetermined. CDR3 length equals 13 residues. Germline values: CDR1 SGDLS, CDR2 YYNGEE. Trimming left V 3 bases short and J 3 bases short, with 7 bases between. The CDR3 reads CASSGIDYNEQFF. Here the CDR3 DNA reads TGTGCCAGCAGCGGCATCGACTACAATGAGCAGTTCTTC.

Points on this clone: One end of the junction is discordant with germline, which a read error may explain. The gene calls are TRBV7-2 and TRBJ2-3, with 8 bases that match TRBD2. Germline V gene data show CDR1 as SGHTA and CDR2 as FQGNSA. The CDR3 spans 14 residues. CDR3 bases: TGTGCCAGCAGCTCTTGGACTAGCAGAGATACGCAGTATTTT. Translated: CASSSWTSRDTQYF.

The chain combines TRBV4-1 with TRBJ1-1; the D gene is possibly TRBD1 (5 bases). Germline V gene data show CDR1 as MGHRA and CDR2 as YSYEKL. The CDR3 spans 14 residues. V gave up 4 bases and J gave up 0 bases, with 9 bases separating them. This CDR3 reads CASSRQLLNTEAFF. The CDR3 coding sequence is TGCGCCAGCAGCCGACAGTTATTGAACACTGAAGCTTTCTTT.

The gene calls are TRBV27 and TRBJ2-3, with 7 positions matching TRBD2. There are 15 residues in the CDR3. Trimming took 1 base from V and 4 from J; bases not matched to a gene: 5. Looked up from germline, CDR1 is MNHEY and CDR2 is SMNVEV (reference sequence). The CDR3 protein is CASSLLGGTADTQYF. CDR3 nucleotides: TGTGCCAGCAGTTTATTGGGGGGGACGGCAGATACGCAGTATTTT.

This chain connects TRBV21-1 to TRBJ1-6. TRBV21-1 is a recognized pseudogene. This CDR3 is built from 16 residues. For the CDR3, the DNA is TGTGCCAGCAGCAAAGTAGGACTCCCTTATGGTTCACCCCTCCACTTT. Encoded protein: CASSKVGLPYGSPLHF.

The V call is TRBV5-4, the J call TRBJ2-3, with a possible D match to TRBD2 (5 bases). The germline V and J ends were trimmed by 4 bases and 5 bases, with 14 bases remaining between them. The CDR3 totals 14 residues. CDR1 and CDR2 from the germline V gene are SGHNT and YYREEE (reference sequence). CDR3 nucleotide sequence: TGTGCCAGCAGCCAACCCCGGGCGGGAGATACGCAGTATTTT. Its protein is CASSQPRAGDTQYF.

This chain connects TRBV19 to TRBJ2-7; a possible D gene is TRBD2 (6 bases). The CDR3 length is 13 residues. Germline lookup yields CDR1 LNHDA and CDR2 SQIVND (reference sequence). Trimming shortened V by 8 bases and J by 3 bases, and 14 bases separated the two germline ends. CDR3 protein: CASSGGTIYEQYF. DNA of the CDR3: TGTGCCAGTTCAGGCGGGACCATCTACGAGCAGTACTTC.

This clone was seen only a few times. The V and J genes are TRBV5-1 and TRBJ1-1; D ambiguous. CDR1 and CDR2 from the germline V gene are SGHRS and YFSETQ. Trimming removed 0 bases at V and 0 bases at J, with 9 bases between. The CDR3 has 15 residues. For the CDR3, the DNA is TGCGCCAGCAGCTTGGGGGGATTCCTGAACACTGAAGCTTTCTTT. Residues: CASSLGGFLNTEAFF.

The chain couples TRBV30 to TRBJ2-7; weak D call: TRBD2 (5 bases). Germline CDR1 GTSNPN, CDR2 SVGIG (reference sequence). Trimming removed 3 bases from V and 7 bases from J, with 16 bases in between. The CDR3 runs 13 residues. In DNA, the CDR3 is TGTGCCTGGAGGACTTACGGGATCGGGGAGCAGTACTTC. The encoded protein is CAWRTYGIGEQYF.

This chain links TRBV7-3 with TRBJ2-3, with 14 positions matching TRBD2. The V gene end was trimmed by 5 bases and the J gene end by 4 bases; junction bases not matched to a gene: 5. Germline loops: CDR1 SGHTA, CDR2 FQGTGA. The CDR3 is 16 residues long. CDR3 sequence reads: CASSPQTSGRADTQYF. The CDR3 DNA sequence: TGTGCCAGCAGCCCCCAGACTAGCGGGAGGGCAGATACGCAGTATTTT.

J is TRBJ2-5 and V is TRBV7-2, with D maybe TRBD1 (6 bases). The length of the CDR3 is 14 residues. With 4 bases removed from V and 14 bases from J, the gap between germline ends came to 23 bases. The germline gives CDR1 SGHTA, CDR2 FQGNSA. The CDR3 DNA is TGTGCCAGCAGCTCCAAACGGGACACGACGTCGGCCTACTTC. It specifies CASSSKRDTTSAYF.

This clone was recorded once. The chain is built from TRBV6-5 and TRBJ1-2, with a tentative D call TRBD1 (5 bases). The CDR3 consists of 12 residues. CDR1 MNHEY and CDR2 SVGAGI come from the germline V gene. V was clipped by 6 bases and J by 3 bases, with 8 bases between them. CDR3 sequence: CASRQGDYGYTF. The CDR3, as DNA: TGTGCCAGCAGGCAGGGCGACTATGGCTACACCTTC.